This T cell receptor (beta chain) was observed in a study of cytomegalovirus exposure and HLA in healthy donors. Study-wide results and caveats: Information on immune exposure was restricted to one variable (CMV serostatus).

With respect to this clone: Its antigen is unknown.

The primer mix had 60 Vbeta and 13 Jbeta primers. TCRdb keeps only in-frame clones here, not all; method: immunoSEQ multiplex PCR. The top ten clones hold 9% to 12% of a sample with approximately 100,000 clones, roughly three quarters of them seen once. Sequencing was done on a sample of PBMCs. The source is a woman between 18 and 29 years old in good health and CMV-seropositive.

CDR3: CASSEALHQPQHF. The DNA for the CDR3 is TGTGCCAGTAGTGAGGCGCTCCACCAGCCCCAGCATTTT. The chain couples TRBV19 to TRBJ1-5; D remains ambiguous. CDR1 LNHDA and CDR2 SQIVND come from the germline V gene (reference sequence). This CDR3 region has 13 residues. V was trimmed by 5 bases and J by 7 bases, leaving 12 bases between them.